One sample yielded the 27 T cell receptor beta chains listed below, sequenced in a study of blood T cell repertoires in COVID-19. TCRdb's copy holds only in-frame clones and misses some; the assay was immunoSEQ multiplex PCR. The table records 29,000 or so clones, roughly 80% of them present only once. The source material was peripheral blood. The receptors were sampled from a woman aged 70 to 79 with acute or convalescent COVID-19.

This clone was detected once. The chain links TRBV3-1 (or the pseudogene TRBV3-2) to TRBJ2-7, with 8 bases lining up with TRBD1. This CDR3 has 16 amino acids. Per germline, CDR1 LGHDT and CDR2 YNNKEL (reference sequence). V was pared by 4 bases and J by 2 bases, with 10 bases of the junction left unmatched. DNA of the CDR3: TGTGCCAGCAGCCCTCACCCGGGACAGGATACCTACGAGCAGTACTTC. It translates to CASSPHPGQDTYEQYF.

V and J are TRBV5-1 and TRBJ1-6; 8 bases fit TRBD1. The J segment lost 6 bases and the V segment lost 0 bases, leaving 2 bases of the junction unmatched. Germline CDR1 and CDR2: SGHRS and YFSETQ. The CDR3 length is 15 residues. CDR3 DNA: TGCGCCAGCAGCTTGGACGGACAGGGTAATTCACCCCTCCACTTT. Encoded protein: CASSLDGQGNSPLHF.

This chain uses TRBV5-4 with TRBJ1-1, with TRBD1 matching 8 bases. The germline CDR1 and CDR2 sequences are SGHNT and YYREEE (reference sequence). This CDR3 has 14 amino acids. The ends lost 5 bases at V and 5 bases at J; junction bases unmatched: 8. CDR3 DNA: TGTGCCAGCAGTCTCGGACAGGGTCCAACTGAAGCTTTCTTT. Protein: CASSLGQGPTEAFF.

This clone showed up just once. The gene calls are TRBV5-1 and TRBJ1-2, with D possibly matching TRBD1 (5 bases). V was shortened by 6 bases and J by 4 bases, with 22 bases between the two germline ends. The CDR3 is 16 residues long. In germline, CDR1 is SGHRS, CDR2 YFSETQ. The CDR3 DNA sequence: TGCGCCAGCAACGACGGGAGTTTAGGGGCCCCCTATGGCTACACCTTC. Protein sequence: CASNDGSLGAPYGYTF.

This clone was counted only a few times. In DNA, the CDR3 is TGTGCCAGCAGTTCGACTGACCAATTAGTACCCCAGCATTTT. This translates into CASSSTDQLVPQHF. The chain employs TRBV6-5 and TRBJ1-5, with D uncertain. The germline V gene has CDR1 MNHEY and CDR2 SVGAGI. This CDR3 is built from 14 residues. Trimming shortened V by 4 bases and J by 10 bases, and 17 bases separated the two germline ends.

The rearrangement joins TRBV28 to TRBJ1-2, with D hard to call. Per germline, CDR1 MDHEN and CDR2 SYDVKM. V lost 6 bases and J lost 7, with 15 bases in between. This CDR3 contains 13 residues. CDR3 amino acids: CASSWSGLGGYTF. CDR3 coding DNA: TGTGCCAGCAGCTGGAGCGGCCTCGGTGGCTACACCTTC.

The rearrangement joins TRBV18 to TRBJ1-1, with D perhaps matching TRBD1 (5 bases). Germline-derived CDR1 and CDR2 are KGHSH and LQKENI. This CDR3 is built from 16 residues. V dropped 1 base and J dropped 0 bases, with 12 bases sitting between them. The CDR3 loop is CASSPRRVDMNTEAFF. CDR3 nucleotides: TGTGCCAGCTCACCACGTCGGGTGGACATGAACACTGAAGCTTTCTTT.

The rearrangement uses TRBV5-1 and TRBJ2-1, with TRBD1 matching 8 bases. Germline values: CDR1 SGHRS, CDR2 YFSETQ. J gave up 2 bases and V 4 bases, and 8 bases lay outside the gene matches. The CDR3 runs to 16 residues. The CDR3 DNA reads as TGCGCCAGCAGCGATCAGGGGGCGCGCGCCTACAATGAGCAGTTCTTC. Its translation: CASSDQGARAYNEQFF.

The rearrangement links TRBV18 to TRBJ2-5; 7 nucleotides align to TRBD2. Germline V gene lookup returns CDR1 KGHSH and CDR2 LQKENI. The CDR3 contains 13 residues. Losses at the gene ends were 4 bases for V and 1 base for J; bases not matched to a gene: 0. The CDR3 here is CASSREGQETQYF. The CDR3, as DNA: TGTGCCAGCTCACGGGAGGGCCAAGAGACCCAGTACTTC.

As concerns this clone: The sample carries other DNA sequences with the same CDR3. The rearrangement links TRBV29-1 to TRBJ1-1, with D maybe TRBD1 (5 bases). Per germline, CDR1 SQVTM and CDR2 ANQGSEA. V was trimmed by 2 bases and J by 0 bases, leaving 16 bases between them. This CDR3 region has 16 residues. CDR3 nucleotide sequence: TGCAGCGTTGAAAGGGGCAGGAGGGATATGAACACTGAAGCTTTCTTT. Translated: CSVERGRRDMNTEAFF. The variable domain in full, with the rest retrieved from reference TRBV29-1 and TRBJ1-1, is SAVISQKPSRDICQRGTSLTIQCQVDSQVTMMFWYRQQPGQSLTLIATANQGSEATYESGFVIDKFPISRPNLTFSTLTVSNMSPEDSSIYLCSVERGRRDMNTEAFFGQGTRLTVV.

Remarks on this clone: Other DNA sequences in this specimen translate into the identical CDR3. The chain recombines TRBV28 with TRBJ1-2; TRBD1 might be the D (5 bases). The CDR3 loop spans 14 amino acids. V lost 5 bases, J lost 4 bases, and 14 bases lay in between. Per the germline V gene, CDR1 is MDHEN and CDR2 is SYDVKM. The CDR3 region is CASSPSGQPYGYTF. The CDR3 bases are TGTGCCAGCAGTCCCTCCGGACAACCCTATGGCTACACCTTC.

This chain joins TRBV19 and TRBJ2-1; 8 nucleotides match TRBD2. Germline V CDR1 and CDR2: LNHDA, SQIVND (reference sequence). CDR3 length equals 18 residues. J gave up 8 bases and V 4 bases, and 19 bases lay outside the gene matches. CDR3 loop: CASSKGRGTSRKWDEQFF. The CDR3 region has the DNA TGTGCCAGTAGTAAGGGGCGGGGGACTAGTCGCAAATGGGATGAGCAGTTCTTC.

The J gene is TRBJ1-5, the V gene TRBV15; 8 bases fit TRBD1. V gave up 1 base and J gave up 5 bases; unmatched junction bases: 4. Germline lookup yields CDR1 LNHNV and CDR2 YYDKDF (reference sequence). The CDR3 contains 15 residues. DNA for the CDR3: TGTGCCACCAGCAGAGGCAGGACAGGGTATCAGCCCCAGCATTTT. Its translation: CATSRGRTGYQPQHF. Drawing the rest from reference TRBV15 and TRBJ1-5, the complete variable domain is DAMVIQNPRYQVTQFGKPVTLSCSQTLNHNVMYWYQQKSSQAPKLLFHYYDKDFNNEADTPDNFQSRRPNTSFCFLDIRSPGLGDTAMYLCATSRGRTGYQPQHFGDGTRLSIL.

This clone appeared once. This chain uses TRBV5-1 with TRBJ2-7, with 7 bases identical to TRBD2. The CDR3 runs to 14 residues. Trimming cost V 2 bases and J 3 bases; bases outside gene matches: 5. Germline V CDR1 and CDR2: SGHRS, YFSETQ. CDR3 DNA sequence: TGCGCCAGCAGCTTTGGCGGGAGCCTCTACGAGCAGTACTTC. Translating gives CASSFGGSLYEQYF.

This chain uses TRBV7-3 with TRBJ2-1, with D possibly TRBD1 on 6 matching bases. The CDR3 extends over 17 amino acids. CDR1 and CDR2 from the germline V gene are SGHTA and FQGTGA. With 4 bases removed from V and 1 base from J, the gap between germline ends came to 17 bases. The CDR3 bases are TGTGCCAGCAGCTCCTTCCCGGCAGGGGCGTCCTACAATGAGCAGTTCTTC. Translated: CASSSFPAGASYNEQFF.

The rearrangement uses TRBV19 and TRBJ1-6, with TRBD1 matching over 7 bases. The junction had 0 bases not matched to a gene; V was cut back by 0 bases and J by 7 bases. Per germline, CDR1 LNHDA and CDR2 SQIVND (reference sequence). The CDR3 consists of 14 residues. The CDR3 sequence is CASSIDRGNSPLHF. CDR3 DNA sequence: TGTGCCAGTAGTATAGACAGGGGGAATTCACCCCTCCACTTT. The variable domain in full, completed from reference TRBV19 and TRBJ1-6, reads DGGITQSPKYLFRKEGQNVTLSCEQNLNHDAMYWYRQDPGQGLRLIYYSQIVNDFQKGDIAEGYSVSREKKESFPLTVTSAQKNPTAFYLCASSIDRGNSPLHFGNGTRLTVT.

The chain has TRBV27 and TRBJ2-1, with TRBD1 identical over 9 bases. There are 15 residues in the CDR3. Unmatched junction bases numbered 3, after V lost 3 bases and J lost 3 bases. Looked up from germline, CDR1 is MNHEY and CDR2 is SMNVEV (reference sequence). This CDR3 is CASSFGQGNYNEQFF. The DNA of the CDR3 is TGTGCCAGCAGTTTCGGACAGGGGAACTACAATGAGCAGTTCTTC.

The chain carries TRBV14 and TRBJ1-2; possibly TRBD1 for D (5 bases). Trimming pared 1 base from V and 5 bases from J, leaving 11 bases between. Germline lookup yields CDR1 SGHDN and CDR2 FVKESK. CDR3 length: 14 residues. CDR3 loop: CASSQGGLIYGYTF. The CDR3 DNA reads as TGTGCCAGCAGCCAAGGGGGACTGATTTATGGCTACACCTTC.

The chain recombines TRBV11-2 with TRBJ2-7; 8 positions agree with TRBD1. The CDR3 has 15 residues. CDR1 is SGHAT, CDR2 FQNNGV, per germline. Losses at the gene ends were 4 bases for V and 4 bases for J; bases not matched to a gene: 9. The CDR3 nucleotides are TGTGCCAGCAGCTCCGCTCAGGGGGCCGGGTACGAGCAGTACTTC. Encoded protein: CASSSAQGAGYEQYF.

This clone appeared a few times. The rearrangement links TRBV28 to TRBJ1-6; a possible D gene is TRBD1 (6 bases). The germline gives CDR1 MDHEN, CDR2 SYDVKM. The length of the CDR3 is 14 residues. V was clipped by 2 bases and J by 9 bases, with 11 bases between them. CDR3: CASSLGQTFSPLHF. The CDR3 DNA reads TGTGCCAGCAGTTTAGGACAGACGTTTTCACCCCTCCACTTT.

The gene calls are TRBV2 and TRBJ1-5; 9 positions agree with TRBD1. The CDR3 consists of 14 residues. Germline loops: CDR1 SNHLY, CDR2 FYNNEI. J lost 6 bases, V lost 8 bases, and 8 bases had no gene match. CDR3 sequence: CASSPGQGPQPQHF. The CDR3 DNA sequence: TGTGCCAGCTCTCCGGGACAGGGTCCTCAGCCCCAGCATTTT.

The chain employs TRBV5-1 and TRBJ2-1; weak D call: TRBD1 (6 bases). Trimming removed 5 bases at V and 5 bases at J, with 11 bases between. CDR1 and CDR2 from the germline V gene are SGHRS and YFSETQ. The CDR3 extends over 13 amino acids. The CDR3 DNA reads TGCGCCAGCAGTCCCGGACAGCACAATGAGCAGTTCTTC. Protein: CASSPGQHNEQFF.

The V call is TRBV28, the J call TRBJ1-4; D gene unclear. The length of the CDR3 is 15 residues. With 6 bases removed from V and 7 bases from J, the gap between germline ends came to 18 bases. Germline CDR1 MDHEN, CDR2 SYDVKM. CDR3 residues: CASSRRLKSGEKLFF. The CDR3 DNA reads TGTGCCAGCAGCCGTCGTTTAAAATCGGGTGAAAAACTGTTTTTT.

This clone was detected once. The CDR3 spells CASKLAGGPGELFF. In DNA form, the CDR3 reads TGTGCCAGCAAGCTAGCGGGAGGGCCCGGGGAGCTGTTTTTT. The rearrangement uses TRBV2 and TRBJ2-2; TRBD2 agrees at 12 bases. CDR3 size: 14 residues. Germline V lookup: CDR1 SNHLY, CDR2 FYNNEI. V was clipped by 7 bases and J by 6 bases; unmatched bases: 3.

In its sample, this clone was seen once. The rearrangement links TRBV28 to TRBJ1-5; D unresolved. Germline CDR1 reads MDHEN; CDR2 reads SYDVKM. CDR3 length: 15 residues. With 5 bases removed from V and 4 bases from J, the gap between germline ends came to 15 bases. The CDR3 spells CASSVTGSGNQPQHF. The CDR3 DNA reads as TGTGCCAGCAGTGTGACCGGGAGTGGGAATCAGCCCCAGCATTTT. The full variable domain, its missing parts supplied by reference TRBV28 and TRBJ1-5, is DVKVTQSSRYLVKRTGEKVFLECVQDMDHENMFWYRQDPGLGLRLIYFSYDVKMKEKGDIPEGYSVSREKKERFSLILESASTNQTSMYLCASSVTGSGNQPQHFGDGTRLSIL.

This clone was seen a handful of times. CDR3 DNA sequence: TGCGCCAGCAGCTTTGACAGTTTCTATGGCTACACCTTC. Its translation is CASSFDSFYGYTF. The chain combines TRBV5-1 with TRBJ1-2, with D possibly TRBD1 on 5 matching bases. V was clipped by 2 bases and J by 4 bases, with 9 bases between them. CDR1 is SGHRS and CDR2 is YFSETQ in the germline V gene. This CDR3 is built from 13 residues.

The chain couples TRBV10-3 to TRBJ2-1, with 10 bases aligning to TRBD1. Looked up from germline, CDR1 is ENHRY and CDR2 is SYGVKD. J was trimmed by 9 bases and V by 3 bases; bases with no gene match: 8. The CDR3 runs 15 residues. CDR3 loop: CAISEGDRGGGEQFF. The DNA of the CDR3 is TGTGCCATCAGTGAAGGGGACAGGGGTGGCGGTGAGCAGTTCTTC.